This T cell receptor beta chain was retrieved from a study of neoadjuvant anti-PD-1 for oral cavity cancer. Study-wide results and limits: Greater tumor shrinkage accompanied bigger post-treatment sizes of preexisting clones.

This sample's time point: after neoadjuvant nivolumab, at surgical resection. Stage II-IVA oral cavity squamous cell carcinoma was new and untreated by systemic or radiation therapy. Here immunoSEQ multiplex PCR was the method, and the copy in TCRdb shows in-frame clones only, minus some. The sample lists roughly 16,000 clones, approximately 40% seen once, with about 39% in the top ten. This clone came up a few times. Its target is unknown. Sample: tumor tissue, taken after nivolumab (anti-PD-1) treatment. The TCR sequence derives from a person aged 35 to 85 with oral cavity squamous cell carcinoma.

CDR3 in DNA: TGTGCCAGCAGTTACTCGAGCAGGGCGGACTATGGCTACACCTTC. Protein: CASSYSSRADYGYTF. This rearrangement joins TRBV6-6 to TRBJ1-2; tentative D call: TRBD1 (5 bases). Per the germline V gene, CDR1 is MNHNY and CDR2 is SVGAGI (reference sequence). CDR3 size: 15 residues. Trimming left V 0 bases short and J 3 bases short, with 11 bases between.